This T cell receptor beta chain was captured by sequencing in a study of T cells in women clearing cervical HPV infection. Measured with immunoSEQ multiplex PCR; TCRdb has only the in-frame clones, and not every one. This repertoire comprises about 14,000 clones; its ten largest clones make up less than 25%. Remarks on this clone: Coverage ceases 3 residues before the CDR3 finishes, and the germline J gene fills in the end.

Germline V gene sequence: CDR1 SGHTA, CDR2 FQGNSA. This CDR3 spans 14 amino acids. This TCR came from a woman aged 18-70 years with a cervical HPV16 infection that either progressed to CIN3+ or cleared (not recorded which). The chain employs TRBV7-2 and TRBJ1-2; D unresolved. The sample taken for sequencing was blood buffy coat. Here the CDR3 reads CASSLYLVGYDYTF. CDR3 DNA, as far as it was read: TGTGCCAGCAGCTTATATCTAGTCGGGTACGAC.